This T cell receptor (beta chain) came from a study of T cell repertoires in cytomegalovirus infection. Overall study context: Matching HLA type and CMV infection were both indicated by public TCR beta signatures. Findings of the study overall: Ex vivo responses were dominated by HLA-C-restricted CMV-specific TCR beta clonotypes. CMV carriers with the relevant HLA were identified by cumulative public TCR beta family frequency.

TCRdb called the reads again in MiXCR, with one record for every CDR3 protein. This table has 90,000 to 130,000 distinct CDR3 sequences, 10% appearing once. About this clonotype: Its antigen is as yet unknown.

The CDR3 totals 16 residues. Per germline, CDR1 SEHNR and CDR2 FQNEAQ (reference sequence). The TCR comes from a human donor in good health (CMV status not recorded). Some clones in this sample may be carry-over from other donors' samples. The sequenced material came from PBMCs, sequenced either directly or after in vitro stimulation (not recorded which). The V and J genes are TRBV7-9 and TRBJ1-1; possible D gene TRBD1, 5 bases. The CDR3 loop is CATQSGRWGGNTEAFF. DNA for the CDR3: TGTGCAACACAGTCGGGGAGATGGGGGGGTAACACTGAAGCTTTCTTT. The full variable domain, its missing parts supplied by reference TRBV7-9 and TRBJ1-1, is DTGVSQNPRHKITKRGQNVTFRCDPISEHNRLYWYRQTLGQGPEFLTYFQNEAQLEKSRLLSDRFSAERPKGSFSTLEIQRTEQGDSAMYLCATQSGRWGGNTEAFFGQGTRLTVV.